This passage covers 3 T cell receptor beta chains from one sample sequenced in a study of CD8+ T cells in alopecia areata. Reverse transcription of extracted RNA yielded cDNA, which provided the sequencing template. The table came from immunoSEQ multiplex PCR; TCRdb's copy has only in-frame clones and leaves some out. The sample has 250,000 or so clones, 65% to 70% seen once. The sample was CD4+ T cells sorted from blood, taken at week 0. Every receptor here comes from a human donor with alopecia areata.

This clone came up many times. The V call is TRBV7-8, the J call TRBJ2-1; 10 bases are a match to TRBD2. The V gene's germline CDR1 is SGHVS and CDR2 FQNEAQ. CDR3 length equals 14 residues. Trimming cost V 5 bases and J 10 bases; bases outside gene matches: 8. CDR3 amino acids: CASSLRTSGGEQFF. For the CDR3, the DNA is TGTGCCAGCAGCCTCCGGACTAGCGGAGGCGAGCAGTTCTTC.

The V and J genes are TRBV29-1 and TRBJ2-5; D call uncertain. Per the germline V gene, CDR1 is SQVTM and CDR2 is ANQGSEA. The CDR3 totals 13 residues. Trimming removed 6 bases at V and 4 bases at J, with 15 bases between. DNA of the CDR3: TGCAGCGTGGCGACTGCAATAGGAGAGACCCAGTACTTC. Translating it yields CSVATAIGETQYF.

This clone came up many times. The sample holds other DNA sequences that translate to the same CDR3. The J gene is TRBJ1-2, the V gene TRBV4-2; D unclear. The CDR3 has 14 residues. V shed 1 base and J shed 4 bases, with 10 bases lying between them. CDR1 and CDR2 from the germline V gene are LGHNA and YNFKEQ. CDR3 region: CASSQGPLGYGYTF. The CDR3 region has the DNA TGTGCCAGCAGCCAAGGGCCACTAGGCTATGGCTACACCTTC.